The 28 T cell receptor beta chains reported below all come from one sample, sequenced in a study of blood T cell repertoires in COVID-19. TCRdb's table, derived via immunoSEQ multiplex PCR, lists solely in-frame clones and lacks some. The sample carries about 370,000 clones, approximately 92% recorded once. Sequencing was performed on PBMCs or T cells enriched from blood (not recorded which). The source of these receptors is a man aged 18 to 30 who had recovered from COVID-19.

This chain links TRBV29-1 with TRBJ2-1; D is perhaps TRBD2 (5 bases). V shed 4 bases and J shed 4 bases, with 5 bases lying between them. This CDR3 is built from 11 residues. Germline lookup yields CDR1 SQVTM and CDR2 ANQGSEA. CDR3 amino acids: CSVGTYNEQFF. CDR3 coding DNA: TGCAGCGTTGGGACTTACAATGAGCAGTTCTTC.

The rearrangement links TRBV7-4 to TRBJ2-7, with 7 positions matching TRBD2. V trimming: 4 bases; J trimming: 4 bases; junction bases outside the gene matches: 4. The CDR3 runs to 13 residues. From germline, CDR1 is SGHVT and CDR2 SQSDAQ. The CDR3 here is CASSWGGFYEQYF. CDR3 DNA: TGTGCCAGCAGCTGGGGGGGATTTTACGAGCAGTACTTC.

The rearrangement links TRBV4-1 to TRBJ1-5; 11 bases agree with TRBD1. V lost 1 base to trimming and J lost 2 bases; unmatched junction nucleotides: 4. The germline gives CDR1 MGHRA, CDR2 YSYEKL. The CDR3 runs 17 residues. In DNA form, the CDR3 reads TGCGCCAGCAGCCAAGGGAGGACAGGGGGCGGCAATCAGCCCCAGCATTTT. The encoded protein is CASSQGRTGGGNQPQHF.

The sample holds one count of this clone. V gene TRBV19 combines with J gene TRBJ1-5; D perhaps matches TRBD1 (5 bases). The CDR3 has 16 amino acids. Trimming removed 1 base from V and 3 bases from J, with 13 bases in between. CDR1 LNHDA and CDR2 SQIVND come from the germline V gene (reference sequence). DNA for the CDR3: TGTGCCAGTAGTATAGGCGGGGCAAACCCCAATCAGCCCCAGCATTTT. Translated: CASSIGGANPNQPQHF.

The V and J genes are TRBV27 and TRBJ2-7, with TRBD2 matching 7 bases. This CDR3 has 13 residues. Germline V gives CDR1 MNHEY, CDR2 SMNVEV (reference sequence). Germline trimming cut 2 bases from V and 6 bases from J; bases unmatched to any gene: 4. The DNA for the CDR3 is TGTGCCAGCAGTTTAGGCGGGAGAAGCGAGCAGTACTTC. This encodes CASSLGGRSEQYF.

The CDR3 loop is CASSIRGTRYNEQFF. CDR3 bases: TGTGCCAGCAGCATCCGGGGGACCCGGTACAATGAGCAGTTCTTC. The chain uses TRBV9 and TRBJ2-1, with D possibly being TRBD2 (6 bases). This CDR3 region has 15 residues. CDR1 and CDR2 from the germline V gene are SGDLS and YYNGEE. V was pared by 4 bases and J by 4 bases, with 15 bases between.

The chain carries TRBV6-1 and TRBJ1-5; D call uncertain. Trimming removed 1 base from V and 7 bases from J, with 5 bases in between. CDR3 length: 12 amino acids. Germline V gives CDR1 MNHNS, CDR2 SASEGT. CDR3 loop: CASSEGYQPQHF. The DNA of the CDR3 is TGTGCCAGCAGTGAAGGCTACCAGCCCCAGCATTTT.

This chain links TRBV2 with TRBJ2-7; TRBD2 aligns across 8 bases. Germline CDR1 reads SNHLY; CDR2 reads FYNNEI. Losses at the gene ends were 6 bases for V and 2 bases for J; bases not matched to a gene: 9. The CDR3 runs to 15 residues. Written as DNA, the CDR3 is TGTGCCAGCAGCCTGACTAGCGAATTGACCTACGAGCAGTACTTC. This gives the protein CASSLTSELTYEQYF.

The genes are TRBV14 and TRBJ1-2; D is undetermined. The length of the CDR3 is 13 residues. The V and J ends lost 0 bases and 2 bases respectively, with 4 bases between them. CDR1 and CDR2 from the germline V gene are SGHDN and FVKESK. In DNA, the CDR3 is TGTGCCAGCAGCCAAGACGCGAACTATGGCTACACCTTC. Its protein is CASSQDANYGYTF.

This rearrangement joins TRBV2 to TRBJ1-5; D not resolved. Germline lookup yields CDR1 SNHLY and CDR2 FYNNEI. This CDR3 region has 14 residues. V gave up 2 bases and J gave up 0 bases, with 5 bases separating them. CDR3 amino acids: CASSEQISNQPQHF. In nucleotides, the CDR3 is TGTGCCAGCAGTGAACAAATTAGCAATCAGCCCCAGCATTTT. Looking up the rest from reference TRBV2 and TRBJ1-5 gives the full variable domain: EPEVTQTPSHQVTQMGQEVILRCVPISNHLYFYWYRQILGQKVEFLVSFYNNEISEKSEIFDDQFSVERPDGSNFTLKIRSTKLEDSAMYFCASSEQISNQPQHFGDGTRLSIL.

The rearrangement uses TRBV5-4 and TRBJ1-6, with TRBD1 matching 8 bases. The ends lost 3 bases at V and 9 bases at J; junction bases unmatched: 8. Germline V lookup: CDR1 SGHNT, CDR2 YYREEE (reference sequence). The CDR3 spans 15 residues. The CDR3 spells CASSSVDRGSSPLHF. CDR3 in DNA: TGTGCCAGCAGCTCCGTTGACAGGGGAAGTTCACCCCTCCACTTT. The whole variable domain, filled in from reference TRBV5-4 and TRBJ1-6, reads ETGVTQSPTHLIKTRGQQVTLRCSSQSGHNTVSWYQQALGQGPQFIFQYYREEENGRGNFPPRFSGLQFPNYSSELNVNALELDDSALYLCASSSVDRGSSPLHFGNGTRLTVT.

J is TRBJ1-2 and V is TRBV19; 12 bases line up with TRBD1. Germline V lookup: CDR1 LNHDA, CDR2 SQIVND (reference sequence). There are 17 residues in the CDR3. Losses at the gene ends were 5 bases for V and 2 bases for J; bases not matched to a gene: 9. CDR3 sequence: CASSRPGQGAANYGYTF. CDR3 in DNA: TGTGCCAGTAGTCGACCGGGACAGGGGGCTGCCAACTATGGCTACACCTTC.

Points on this clone: This sample also contains other DNA sequences that code for the same CDR3. The CDR3 DNA is TGTGCCAGCAGCCAGGGACCCGGAGGGAATGAGCAGTTCTTC. It translates to CASSQGPGGNEQFF. The chain carries TRBV4-2 and TRBJ2-1, with D perhaps matching TRBD2 (6 bases). Germline CDR1 and CDR2: LGHNA and YNFKEQ. This CDR3 is built from 14 residues. V lost 3 bases to trimming and J lost 7 bases, with 13 bases between them.

The chain couples TRBV10-3 to TRBJ2-5, with a possible D match to TRBD1 (5 bases). The CDR3 extends over 14 amino acids. V was trimmed by 0 bases and J by 2 bases, leaving 7 bases between them. Germline V gives CDR1 ENHRY, CDR2 SYGVKD. The CDR3 DNA reads TGTGCCATCAGTGAGTCGCGACAGCAAGAGACCCAGTACTTC. Translated, it gives CAISESRQQETQYF.

This clone was counted once. This CDR3 reads CASSLFVVGQGGSDTQYF. In DNA, the CDR3 is TGCGCCAGCAGCTTGTTTGTCGTGGGACAGGGGGGTTCAGATACGCAGTATTTT. The chain recombines TRBV5-1 with TRBJ2-3, with 11 positions matching TRBD1. V lost 1 base and J lost 4; bases outside the gene matches: 11. Germline V gene sequence: CDR1 SGHRS, CDR2 YFSETQ. This CDR3 is built from 18 residues.

The chain joins TRBV2 to TRBJ2-2; 11 nucleotides line up with TRBD2. J gave up 1 base and V 7 bases, and 2 bases lay outside the gene matches. The CDR3 length is 15 residues. Germline loops: CDR1 SNHLY, CDR2 FYNNEI. CDR3 loop: CASNGLAGNTGELFF. CDR3 in DNA: TGTGCCAGCAACGGACTAGCGGGGAACACCGGGGAGCTGTTTTTT.

This chain joins TRBV4-3 and TRBJ2-7; 12 nucleotides align to TRBD2. CDR1 and CDR2 (germline): LGHNA, YSLEER. The CDR3 has 18 amino acids. V shed 0 bases, J shed 5 bases, and the junction held 11 bases outside the gene matches. This CDR3 reads CASSQDGTKTSGSHEQYF. CDR3 coding DNA: TGCGCCAGCAGCCAAGATGGAACCAAGACTAGCGGGAGTCACGAGCAGTACTTC.

The chain is built from TRBV4-1 and TRBJ2-1, with D perhaps matching TRBD2 (6 bases). CDR3 size: 17 residues. Germline lookup yields CDR1 MGHRA and CDR2 YSYEKL. Between the trimmed V and J ends, which lost 1 base and 2 bases, there was a span of 15 bases. The CDR3 region has the DNA TGCGCCAGCAGCCAAGTCTTGTCTGCGGGGCCCTACAATGAGCAGTTCTTC. This codes for CASSQVLSAGPYNEQFF.

The chain recombines TRBV12-3 or TRBV12-4 with TRBJ1-2, with a tentative D call TRBD1 (5 bases). V lost 6 bases and J lost 4, with 9 bases in between. The CDR3 is made up of 12 amino acids. CDR3 DNA sequence: TGTGCCAGCAGACGCGACAGCTATGGCTACACCTTC. It encodes CASRRDSYGYTF.

The chain joins TRBV11-2 to TRBJ1-3; possibly TRBD1 for D (5 bases). This CDR3 is 14 amino acids long. V gave up 5 bases and J gave up 0 bases, with 8 bases separating them. CDR1 SGHAT and CDR2 FQNNGV come from the germline V gene. This chain's CDR3 is CASSLGLSGNTIYF. Here the CDR3 DNA reads TGTGCCAGCAGCCTGGGACTCTCTGGAAACACCATATATTTT.

The chain couples TRBV2 to TRBJ1-5; 7 bases match TRBD1. The CDR3 consists of 17 residues. Germline V CDR1 and CDR2: SNHLY, FYNNEI. V trimming: 0 bases; J trimming: 5 bases; junction bases outside the gene matches: 10. CDR3 nucleotide sequence: TGTGCCAGCAGTGAAGCTCAGGGACAGCCGGCCCATCAGCCCCAGCATTTT. It translates to CASSEAQGQPAHQPQHF.

A few counts support this clone. The same CDR3 can be traced to other DNA sequences in this sample. The chain employs TRBV11-2 and TRBJ1-2, with D perhaps TRBD1 (6 bases). Germline-derived CDR1 and CDR2 are SGHAT and FQNNGV. The CDR3 totals 13 residues. V was trimmed by 4 bases and J by 4 bases, leaving 10 bases between them. In DNA form, the CDR3 reads TGTGCCAGCAGCTCTACAGGGATCTATGGCTACACCTTC. It translates to CASSSTGIYGYTF.

CDR3 amino acids: CASSIQGDRDTIYF. CDR3 in DNA: TGTGCCAGCAGCATACAGGGAGATCGGGACACCATATATTTT. The chain carries TRBV11-2 and TRBJ1-3; TRBD1 might be the D (6 bases). V gave up 5 bases and J gave up 8 bases, with 16 bases separating them. Germline loops: CDR1 SGHAT, CDR2 FQNNGV. The CDR3 runs 14 residues.

The chain carries TRBV5-1 and TRBJ2-3; 9 bases fit TRBD1. The CDR3 runs 16 residues. Germline CDR1 is SGHRS and CDR2 is YFSETQ. Unmatched junction bases numbered 7, after V lost 2 bases and J lost 3 bases. CDR3 sequence: CASSLVGQGRTDTQYF. In DNA form, the CDR3 reads TGCGCCAGCAGCTTAGTGGGACAGGGAAGGACAGATACGCAGTATTTT.

The chain uses TRBV6-5 and TRBJ2-6; D not resolved. The CDR3 totals 15 residues. Between the trimmed V and J ends, which lost 2 bases and 6 bases, there was a span of 11 bases. Germline V gives CDR1 MNHEY, CDR2 SVGAGI. The CDR3 spells CASSYDGSPANVLTF. The CDR3 nucleotides are TGTGCCAGCAGTTACGACGGGTCCCCGGCCAACGTCCTGACTTTC.

This chain connects TRBV7-2 to TRBJ2-1; D remains unclear. Germline-derived CDR1 and CDR2 are SGHTA and FQGNSA. Trimming took 7 bases from V and 1 from J, leaving 11 bases between them. The CDR3 covers 14 residues. The CDR3 DNA sequence: TGTGCCAGCAAATCACCGGGTTCCTACAATGAGCAGTTCTTC. It codes for CASKSPGSYNEQFF. Full variable domain (rest looked up from reference TRBV7-2 and TRBJ2-1): GAGVSQSPSNKVTEKGKDVELRCDPISGHTALYWYRQSLGQGLEFLIYFQGNSAPDKSGLPSDRFSAERTGGSVSTLTIQRTQQEDSAVYLCASKSPGSYNEQFFGPGTRLTVL.

This clone was recorded only once. This chain connects TRBV25-1 to TRBJ2-3, with D unclear. CDR3 length: 14 amino acids. V lost 0 bases and J 3 bases, leaving 7 bases between the germline ends. Per the germline V gene, CDR1 is MGHDK and CDR2 is SYGVNS. The CDR3 region is CASSEYGGTDTQYF. The CDR3 DNA sequence: TGTGCCAGCAGTGAATATGGCGGTACAGATACGCAGTATTTT.

J is TRBJ2-7 and V is TRBV7-2; 8 nucleotides match TRBD1. Germline CDR1 SGHTA, CDR2 FQGNSA. This CDR3 region has 14 residues. V trimming: 7 bases; J trimming: 3 bases; junction bases outside the gene matches: 8. The CDR3 region is CASNPPDRDYEQYF. CDR3 DNA: TGTGCCAGCAACCCGCCGGACAGGGACTACGAGCAGTACTTC.